This is a list of T cell receptor beta chains from one sample in a study of beta chain features in type 1 diabetes. TCRdb's copy holds only in-frame clones and misses some; the assay was immunoSEQ multiplex PCR. The sample gives around 280,000 clones, approximately 16% of which show up once; around 0.015% is in the top ten. The sequencing input was naive CD4+ T cells from blood. These TCRs come from a man aged 18-30 years with type 1 diabetes. Each CDR3 is given with its conserved first and last residue. D genes are given only for firm matches. Clone size, where shown, is once, few, many, or a class for clones that have expanded.

>TRBV2|TRBJ2-7|TRBD1|few
CASTRQGSHYEQYF
TGTGCCAGCACCCGACAGGGGAGCCACTACGAGCAGTACTTC
>TRBV7-2|TRBJ2-7|TRBD1|-
CASSRRDRVREQYF
TGTGCCAGCAGCCGCCGGGACAGGGTTCGCGAGCAGTACTTC
>TRBV7-2|TRBJ2-1|TRBD1|few
CASSLEQGDEQFF
TGTGCCAGCAGCTTAGAACAGGGGGATGAGCAGTTCTTC
>TRBV5-4|TRBJ2-7|-|-
CASSFPGDRDEQYF
TGTGCCAGCAGCTTTCCGGGGGACCGGGACGAGCAGTACTTC
>TRBV9|TRBJ2-3|TRBD2|few
CASSASGTPDTQYF
TGTGCCAGCAGCGCTAGCGGGACCCCTGATACGCAGTATTTT
>TRBV7-2|TRBJ2-1|-|-
CASSSTRMWQFF
TGTGCCAGCAGCTCCACTAGAATGTGGCAGTTCTTC
>TRBV19|TRBJ2-1|TRBD1|few
CASSRTGHNEQFF
TGTGCCAGTAGTAGGACAGGTCACAATGAGCAGTTCTTC
>TRBV28|TRBJ2-7|-|-
CASTHGLTGREQYF
TGTGCCAGCACCCATGGACTTACTGGGAGGGAGCAGTACTTC
>TRBV6-6|TRBJ1-5|-|few
CASTGQLTQHF
TGTGCCAGCACCGGACAGTTGACCCAGCATTTT
>TRBV14|TRBJ2-5|-|-
CASSQDAARNRPQETQYF
TGTGCCAGCAGCCAAGATGCTGCCCGGAACAGACCCCAAGAGACCCAGTACTTC
>TRBV2|TRBJ1-2|-|-
CASVGGAGDYGYTF
TGTGCCAGCGTCGGGGGGGCGGGTGACTATGGCTACACCTTC
>TRBV2|TRBJ2-3|-|few
CASSGQGTDTQYF
TGTGCCAGCAGTGGGCAGGGCACAGATACGCAGTATTTT
>TRBV6-6|TRBJ2-1|-|-
CASSYPSGVYNEQFF
TGTGCCAGCAGTTACCCGTCGGGTGTTTACAATGAGCAGTTCTTC
>TRBV4-2|TRBJ2-1|TRBD1|few
CASSQDYEQGEQFF
TGTGCCAGCAGCCAAGATTATGAACAGGGGGAGCAGTTCTTC
>TRBV28|TRBJ1-1|-|few
CASKRESGAFF
TGTGCCAGCAAAAGGGAAAGCGGGGCTTTCTTT
>TRBV5-4|TRBJ1-2|-|few
CASSLGGTVDYGYTF
TGTGCCAGCAGCTTGGGCGGGACGGTAGACTATGGCTACACCTTC
>TRBV25-1|TRBJ1-1|-|-
CASSVGGLMNTEAFF
TGTGCCAGCAGTGTTGGGGGGTTAATGAACACTGAAGCTTTCTTT
>TRBV29-1|TRBJ1-1|-|few
CSVEGSTEAFF
TGCAGCGTTGAGGGGAGCACTGAAGCTTTCTTT
>TRBV28|TRBJ2-3|TRBD2|-
CASSSGGRLTDTQYF
TGTGCCAGCAGTTCGGGCGGGAGGCTCACAGATACGCAGTATTTT
>TRBV5-1|TRBJ2-5|-|few
CASSRLGALQETQYF
TGCGCCAGCAGCCGACTGGGGGCACTTCAAGAGACCCAGTACTTC
>TRBV4-2|TRBJ2-1|-|-
CASSHNYNEQFF
TGTGCCAGCAGCCACAACTACAATGAGCAGTTCTTC
>TRBV7-2|TRBJ2-3|-|few
CASTSGFVTQYF
TGTGCCAGCACCAGTGGCTTTGTTACGCAGTATTTT
>TRBV15|TRBJ2-7|-|few
CATSRTDLKPYEQYF
TGTGCCACCAGCAGGACAGATCTAAAACCCTACGAGCAGTACTTC
>TRBV6-5|TRBJ1-1|-|-
CASSRQGQFTEAFF
TGTGCCAGCAGTCGTCAAGGACAGTTCACTGAAGCTTTCTTT
>TRBV4-2|TRBJ2-4|TRBD2|-
CASSQDGPGGGKNIQYF
TGTGCCAGCAGCCAAGATGGGCCGGGAGGTGGCAAAAACATTCAGTACTTC
>TRBV19|TRBJ2-3|-|-
CASSIRQDTDTQYF
TGTGCCAGTAGTATTCGGCAGGACACAGATACGCAGTATTTT
>TRBV27|TRBJ2-5|TRBD2|few
CASKKGSLAVEETQYF
TGTGCCAGCAAGAAGGGGTCACTAGCGGTTGAAGAGACCCAGTACTTC
>TRBV5-1|TRBJ2-7|TRBD2|few
CASSSALAGRVPHEQYF
TGCGCCAGCAGCTCAGCACTAGCGGGGCGGGTCCCCCACGAGCAGTACTTC
>TRBV5-1|TRBJ2-3|TRBD1|few
CASCRDRVSSTDTQYF
TGCGCCAGCTGCCGGGACAGGGTCTCAAGCACAGATACGCAGTATTTT
>TRBV25-1|TRBJ2-4|-|few
CASSEIASAKNIQYF
TGTGCCAGCAGTGAAATAGCGTCAGCCAAAAACATTCAGTACTTC
>TRBV7-2|TRBJ2-3|-|few
CASSLSQARGQDTQYF
TGTGCCAGCAGCTTAAGTCAGGCTAGGGGTCAAGATACGCAGTATTTT
>TRBV10-2|TRBJ1-5|-|-
CASSGQYQPQHF
TGCGCCAGCAGTGGACAGTATCAGCCCCAGCATTTT
>TRBV6-5|TRBJ1-2|-|few
CASSYREQGDGYTF
TGTGCCAGCAGTTACCGCGAACAGGGAGATGGCTACACCTTC
>TRBV6-5|TRBJ1-5|TRBD1|few
CASSYSGTGSQPQHF
TGTGCCAGCAGTTACTCCGGGACAGGGTCTCAGCCCCAGCATTTT
>TRBV28|TRBJ2-3|TRBD1|-
CASSPRTGNYADTQYF
TGTGCCAGCAGCCCAAGGACAGGGAACTACGCAGATACGCAGTATTTT
>TRBV7-2|TRBJ2-2|-|-
CASSLGGWTYTGELFF
TGTGCCAGCAGTCTCGGAGGCTGGACGTACACCGGGGAGCTGTTTTTT
>TRBV19|TRBJ2-1|TRBD2|-
CASSIGLAGAYNEQFF
TGTGCCAGTAGTATCGGGCTAGCGGGGGCCTACAATGAGCAGTTCTTC
>TRBV5-1|TRBJ1-4|TRBD1|-
CASSGEGTAFATNEKLFF
TGCGCCAGCAGCGGCGAGGGGACAGCCTTTGCAACTAATGAAAAACTGTTTTTT
>TRBV11-2|TRBJ2-1|-|few
CASSFGIEQFF
TGTGCCAGCAGCTTCGGGATTGAGCAGTTCTTC
>TRBV5-1|TRBJ2-3|-|few
CASSRQGSPDTQYF
TGCGCCAGCAGTCGGCAGGGAAGCCCAGATACGCAGTATTTT